These T cell receptor beta chains were read from a single sample in a study of relationships among human T cell subsets. TCRdb recomputed calls from the multiplex PCR reads with MiXCR, one row per CDR3 protein. The sample lists 4,500 to 6,000 distinct CDR3 sequences; 78% were seen once. Sequenced: total T cells sorted from blood. The origin of the receptors is a middle-aged man in good health. Both conserved end residues are part of each CDR3. Each record gives: CDR3 DNA, CDR3 protein, D gene, J gene, clone size, V gene. A D gene is named only where the DNA matches it firmly. Clone sizes are given selectively: once, few, many, or a class where the clone is expanded.

DNA: TGCAGTGCTAGAGATCGACAGGGCCGGCGCGAGCAGTACTTC; CDR3: CSARDRQGRREQYF; D: TRBD1; J: TRBJ2-7; size: -; V: TRBV20-1
DNA: TGTGCCAGCAGTCCATGGACAGGGGGCATTGGCAATGAGCAGTTCTTC; CDR3: CASSPWTGGIGNEQFF; D: TRBD1; J: TRBJ2-1; size: -; V: TRBV12-3/TRBV12-4
DNA: TGTGCCAGCAGTCTAGTGGGGACAGGGTTTGCTTTCTTT; CDR3: CASSLVGTGFAFF; D: TRBD1; J: TRBJ1-1; size: few; V: TRBV28
DNA: TGTGCCAGCAGCCCTAGCGGGAGTTTCACAGATACGCAGTATTTT; CDR3: CASSPSGSFTDTQYF; D: TRBD2; J: TRBJ2-3; size: -; V: TRBV4-2
DNA: TGTGCCAGCAGTTTGTCGGCGGAGGACGCCTACGAGCAGTACTTC; CDR3: CASSLSAEDAYEQYF; D: -; J: TRBJ2-7; size: -; V: TRBV27
DNA: TGCAGCGTTGAACCCCAGGCCTCCTACAATGGGCAGTTCTTC; CDR3: CSVEPQASYNGQFF; D: -; J: TRBJ2-1; size: -; V: TRBV29-1
DNA: TGTGCCAGCAGTTTAGAGGGGTTCGGCAATGAGCAGTTCTTC; CDR3: CASSLEGFGNEQFF; D: -; J: TRBJ2-1; size: -; V: TRBV28
DNA: TGTGCCAGCGGTGGACAGGGGGAAGCCAAAAACATTCAGTACTTC; CDR3: CASGGQGEAKNIQYF; D: TRBD1; J: TRBJ2-4; size: -; V: TRBV2
DNA: TGTGCCAGCAGCTTAGTCCCGACCGGGGAGCTGTTTTTT; CDR3: CASSLVPTGELFF; D: -; J: TRBJ2-2; size: few; V: TRBV11-2
DNA: TGTGCCAGTGCACCTGAGGGCGATAGTGGTGGGGACACTGAAGCTTTCTTT; CDR3: CASAPEGDSGGDTEAFF; D: -; J: TRBJ1-1; size: -; V: TRBV19
DNA: TGTGCCAGCAGTCCGATGGACAGGGAGCGCGAGCAGTACTTC; CDR3: CASSPMDREREQYF; D: TRBD1; J: TRBJ2-7; size: -; V: TRBV28
DNA: TGTGCCAGCAGTCTCTGGAGTGATAGAGAAGCCTACGAGCAGTACTTC; CDR3: CASSLWSDREAYEQYF; D: -; J: TRBJ2-7; size: -; V: TRBV6-6
DNA: TGTGCCAGCAGTGACAAGGGATCGGGGGTAGCCCAGTACTTC; CDR3: CASSDKGSGVAQYF; D: -; J: TRBJ2-5; size: -; V: TRBV2
DNA: TGTGCCATCAGGGGAAGGGATGGCGAAAAACTGTTTTTT; CDR3: CAIRGRDGEKLFF; D: -; J: TRBJ1-4; size: -; V: TRBV10-3
DNA: TGTGCCAGCAGCTTTAGATCCACGTTATTGTTGATGAACACTGAAGCTTTCTTT; CDR3: CASSFRSTLLLMNTEAFF; D: -; J: TRBJ1-1; size: -; V: TRBV5-5
DNA: TGTGCCAGCAGAGTTGGCAGGTACGAGCAGTACTTC; CDR3: CASRVGRYEQYF; D: -; J: TRBJ2-7; size: -; V: TRBV12-3/TRBV12-4
DNA: TGCGCCAGCAGTACCGGGACTAGCGGCACAGATACGCAGTATTTT; CDR3: CASSTGTSGTDTQYF; D: TRBD2; J: TRBJ2-3; size: few; V: TRBV5-1
DNA: TGTGCCAGCAGAATACTAGTTGAAGCTTTCTTT; CDR3: CASRILVEAFF; D: -; J: TRBJ1-1; size: -; V: TRBV6-6
DNA: TGTGCCAGCAGCTTAGACGATGCTAGCAATCAGCCCCAGCATTTT; CDR3: CASSLDDASNQPQHF; D: -; J: TRBJ1-5; size: few; V: TRBV7-8
DNA: TGTGCCATCTCCCCAGGGTTACCCTATGGCTACACCTTC; CDR3: CAISPGLPYGYTF; D: -; J: TRBJ1-2; size: -; V: TRBV10-3
DNA: TGTGCCAGCAGCCGATCTAGCGGAGATAACAATGAGCAGTTCTTC; CDR3: CASSRSSGDNNEQFF; D: TRBD2; J: TRBJ2-1; size: few; V: TRBV7-9
DNA: TGTGCCAGCAGCTTAGTTGGGGTGGCGAAAGCTTTCTTT; CDR3: CASSLVGVAKAFF; D: -; J: TRBJ1-1; size: -; V: TRBV11-2